Listed here is a single T cell receptor beta chain. This entry belongs to a study of tumor-infiltrating lymphocytes in oesophageal squamous cell carcinoma. The CDR3 covers 14 residues. Looked up from germline, CDR1 is SGHVT and CDR2 is SQSDAQ. TCRdb processed the PCR reads anew with MiXCR; each CDR3 protein has one entry. The sample has 15,000 to 25,000 distinct CDR3 sequences; roughly two fifths are singletons. The receptor comes from a male donor with esophageal squamous cell carcinoma. The gene calls are TRBV7-4 and TRBJ2-3; 7 positions agree with TRBD2. The J call may be faulty, since TRBJ2-7 better matches the DNA end. The specimen sequenced was normal esophageal tissue next to the tumor. CDR3 sequence: CASSSSGMRGEQYF. Written as DNA, the CDR3 is TGTGCCAGCAGCTCCAGCGGGATGCGAGGCGAGCAGTACTTC.